These T cell receptor beta chains were read from a single sample in a study of cytomegalovirus exposure and HLA in healthy donors. Assay used: immunoSEQ multiplex PCR; TCRdb lists only in-frame clones, some missing. The table lists tens of thousands of clones, 95% to 96% of them singletons, with roughly 4.3% in the top ten. The sequencing input was PBMCs. The receptor set was obtained from a woman aged 18-29 years in good health and CMV-seropositive. Both conserved end residues are part of each CDR3. A D gene is named only where the DNA matches it firmly. The listing skips clone size in some rows; elsewhere it reads once, few, many or a size class.

d_call | j_call | cdr3_length | v_call | clone_size | cdr3_aa | cdr3_nt
NA | TRBJ2-7 | 14 | TRBV29-1 | NA | CSVKGHRRPYEQYF | TGCAGCGTTAAAGGACACCGGCGACCCTACGAGCAGTACTTC
TRBD1 | TRBJ1-5 | 15 | TRBV18 | NA | CASSGGTGDNQPQHF | TGTGCCAGCTCAGGGGGTACAGGGGACAATCAGCCCCAGCATTTT
NA | TRBJ2-2 | 15 | TRBV30 | NA | CAWSLDRLNTGELFF | TGTGCCTGGAGTTTAGACAGGTTGAACACCGGGGAGCTGTTTTTT
TRBD2 | TRBJ2-3 | 15 | TRBV27 | NA | CASSLSGSGGDTQYF | TGTGCCAGCAGTCTGAGCGGGAGCGGGGGAGATACGCAGTATTTT
NA | TRBJ2-1 | 14 | TRBV7-6 | NA | CASSLKWGHGEQFF | TGTGCCAGCAGCTTAAAGTGGGGACACGGTGAGCAGTTCTTC
NA | TRBJ2-5 | 17 | TRBV28 | few | CASSSPGPFGGSGTQYF | TGTGCCAGCAGTTCCCCCGGCCCCTTCGGAGGGTCGGGGACCCAGTACTTC
TRBD1 | TRBJ1-5 | 15 | TRBV18 | once | CASSPGQGTNQPQHF | TGTGCCAGCTCCCCGGGACAGGGAACCAATCAGCCCCAGCATTTT
NA | TRBJ2-1 | 15 | TRBV7-3 | NA | CASSFLPSAGNEQFF | TGTGCCAGCAGCTTTTTACCTAGCGCGGGCAATGAGCAGTTCTTC
TRBD2 | TRBJ2-3 | 17 | TRBV4-2 | NA | CASSQDIAGGPQDTQYF | TGTGCCAGCAGCCAAGATATTGCGGGAGGCCCCCAAGATACGCAGTATTTT
NA | TRBJ1-4 | 15 | TRBV2 | NA | CASTREGEVKEKLFF | TGTGCCAGCACCCGGGAGGGGGAAGTGAAGGAAAAACTGTTTTTT
NA | TRBJ1-3 | 15 | TRBV30 | NA | CAWSGHSGSGNTIYF | TGTGCCTGGAGTGGACACTCCGGCTCTGGAAACACCATATATTTT
NA | TRBJ2-3 | 15 | TRBV6-5 | NA | CASSYSVRSTDTQYF | TGTGCCAGCAGTTACTCTGTCAGGTCGACAGATACGCAGTATTTT
TRBD2 | TRBJ2-3 | 15 | TRBV9 | NA | CASSPRGGSPDTQYF | TGTGCCAGCAGCCCCCGGGGGGGTAGCCCAGATACGCAGTATTTT
NA | TRBJ1-1 | 13 | TRBV5-1 | NA | CASSFPGRTEAFF | TGCGCCAGCAGCTTCCCAGGGAGGACTGAAGCTTTCTTT
TRBD2 | TRBJ2-3 | 17 | TRBV4-3 | NA | CASSQEDSGGRTDTQYF | TGCGCCAGCAGCCAAGAGGATTCGGGAGGGAGGACAGATACGCAGTATTTT
TRBD2 | TRBJ2-7 | 17 | TRBV23-1 | NA | CASGVPGLAGDSYEQYF | TGCGCCAGCGGCGTCCCGGGACTAGCGGGAGACTCCTACGAGCAGTACTTC
NA | TRBJ2-5 | 15 | TRBV7-2 | NA | CASSLTGARSETQYF | TGTGCCAGCAGCTTAACGGGAGCTCGGTCAGAGACCCAGTACTTC
NA | TRBJ1-1 | 13 | TRBV7-3 | NA | CASSLRGTSEAFF | TGTGCCAGCAGCTTAAGGGGGACATCTGAAGCTTTCTTT
NA | TRBJ1-5 | 15 | TRBV28 | once | CASSRPDSSNQPQHF | TGTGCCAGCAGCCGCCCTGACAGTTCCAATCAGCCCCAGCATTTT
TRBD1 | TRBJ2-2 | 16 | TRBV7-2 | NA | CASSPQGLRNTGELFF | TGTGCCAGCAGCCCACAGGGGTTAAGGAACACCGGGGAGCTGTTTTTT
NA | TRBJ2-3 | 15 | TRBV27 | NA | CASSPLAGKPGTQYF | TGTGCCAGCAGTCCGCTCGCGGGGAAACCGGGAACGCAGTATTTT
TRBD1 | TRBJ2-2 | 15 | TRBV19 | once | CASSFGQGVTGELFF | TGTGCCAGTAGTTTCGGACAGGGGGTCACCGGGGAGCTGTTTTTT
NA | TRBJ2-3 | 11 | TRBV6-1 | NA | CASSSSIGRYF | TGTGCCAGCAGTTCGTCGATTGGGCGGTATTTT
NA | TRBJ2-5 | 14 | TRBV18 | NA | CASSRTGNQETQYF | TGTGCCAGCTCACGCACGGGTAATCAAGAGACCCAGTACTTC
NA | TRBJ2-7 | 14 | TRBV4-3 | NA | CASSLGTGLYEQYF | TGCGCCAGCAGCCTTGGGACTGGTCTCTACGAGCAGTACTTC
NA | TRBJ2-3 | 18 | TRBV7-8 | NA | CASSLDLSLFTSTDTQYF | TGTGCCAGCAGCTTAGATTTGTCACTTTTTACTAGCACAGATACGCAGTATTTT
NA | TRBJ1-4 | 16 | TRBV9 | NA | CASSAGTGLIGEKLFF | TGTGCCAGCAGCGCCGGAACAGGGTTAATTGGTGAAAAACTGTTTTTT
NA | TRBJ2-2 | 13 | TRBV2 | once | CASSVGRGGELFF | TGTGCCAGCAGTGTCGGCCGAGGGGGGGAGCTGTTTTTT
NA | TRBJ2-5 | 13 | TRBV5-1 | NA | CASSFSVQETQYF | TGCGCCAGCAGCTTCTCTGTCCAGGAGACCCAGTACTTC
TRBD2 | TRBJ2-1 | 15 | TRBV28 | NA | CASSPRTSGNNEQFF | TGTGCCAGCAGTCCCCGGACTAGCGGGAACAATGAGCAGTTCTTC
NA | TRBJ2-2 | 14 | TRBV15 | NA | CATSPDWTNGELFF | TGTGCCACCAGCCCCGACTGGACAAACGGGGAGCTGTTTTTT
TRBD1 | TRBJ1-5 | 15 | TRBV19 | once | CASSMGQGANQPQHF | TGTGCCAGTAGTATGGGACAGGGAGCTAATCAGCCCCAGCATTTT
TRBD1 | TRBJ2-5 | 16 | TRBV5-1 | NA | CASSASWGQGGETQYF | TGCGCCAGCAGCGCCTCTTGGGGACAGGGAGGAGAGACCCAGTACTTC
NA | TRBJ2-3 | 12 | TRBV28 | NA | CASRAGTQTLIF | TGTGCCAGCAGGGCCGGGACTCAGACCTTGATTTTT
NA | TRBJ2-3 | 17 | TRBV5-1 | NA | CASSSSFPGKIGDTQYF | TGCGCCAGCAGCTCAAGCTTCCCAGGGAAAATCGGAGATACGCAGTATTTT
NA | TRBJ2-5 | 15 | TRBV11-2 | NA | CASIPGRRQGETQYF | TGTGCCAGCATCCCAGGGAGGAGGCAGGGCGAGACCCAGTACTTC
TRBD2 | TRBJ2-3 | 15 | TRBV5-1 | NA | CASSFLAGALDTQYF | TGCGCCAGCAGCTTCCTTGCGGGAGCTTTAGATACGCAGTATTTT
TRBD2 | TRBJ2-1 | 16 | TRBV13 | once | CASSFLAGVSYNEQFF | TGTGCCAGCAGCTTTTTAGCGGGAGTCTCCTACAATGAGCAGTTCTTC
TRBD1 | TRBJ2-4 | 16 | TRBV28 | NA | CASSFSPQGAKNIQYF | TGTGCCAGCAGTTTTTCCCCACAGGGGGCCAAAAACATTCAGTACTTC
NA | TRBJ2-1 | 13 | TRBV6-1 | NA | CASISGGPNEQFF | TGTGCCAGCATATCCGGCGGGCCAAATGAGCAGTTCTTC
TRBD1 | TRBJ1-1 | 16 | TRBV4-1 | NA | CASHLSGTGVNTEAFF | TGCGCCAGCCATCTATCCGGGACAGGCGTGAACACTGAAGCTTTCTTT
TRBD1 | TRBJ2-7 | 15 | TRBV28 | NA | CASRTTGQGSHEQYF | TGTGCCAGCAGAACTACGGGACAGGGGTCCCACGAGCAGTACTTC
NA | TRBJ2-3 | 14 | TRBV7-3 | NA | CASSSQGSTDTQYF | TGTGCCAGCAGCTCCCAGGGAAGCACAGATACGCAGTATTTT
NA | TRBJ1-5 | 19 | TRBV2 | once | CASSEETIRAVSSNQPQHF | TGTGCCAGCAGTGAAGAAACTATCAGGGCTGTAAGTAGCAATCAGCCCCAGCATTTT
TRBD2 | TRBJ2-3 | 15 | TRBV6-6 | NA | CASSPPSGSVDTQYF | TGTGCCAGCAGTCCGCCTAGCGGGAGTGTGGATACGCAGTATTTT
TRBD1 | TRBJ1-5 | 16 | TRBV7-4 | NA | CASSLLGTGGNQPQHF | TGTGCCAGCAGCTTATTAGGGACAGGGGGCAATCAGCCCCAGCATTTT
TRBD2 | TRBJ2-3 | 14 | TRBV27 | NA | CASSSGTSGRTQYF | TGTGCCAGCAGTTCAGGGACTAGCGGGAGAACGCAGTATTTT
TRBD2 | TRBJ2-4 | 18 | TRBV7-9 | NA | CASSLPSGKAAWKNIQYF | TGTGCCAGCAGCTTGCCTAGCGGGAAGGCGGCGTGGAAAAACATTCAGTACTTC
NA | TRBJ2-3 | 14 | TRBV15 | NA | CATSSGSGTDTQYF | TGTGCCACCAGCAGTGGCAGCGGCACAGATACGCAGTATTTT
TRBD1 | TRBJ1-1 | 14 | TRBV11-3 | NA | CASSLADRVTEAFF | TGTGCCAGCAGCTTAGCTGACAGGGTCACTGAAGCTTTCTTT
TRBD2 | TRBJ2-2 | 15 | TRBV19 | few | CASTFLAENTGELFF | TGTGCCAGTACCTTCCTAGCGGAGAACACCGGGGAGCTGTTTTTT
TRBD2 | TRBJ2-7 | 15 | TRBV9 | NA | CASSASGRLGNEQYF | TGTGCCAGCAGCGCCAGCGGGAGACTGGGTAACGAGCAGTACTTC
TRBD2 | TRBJ2-7 | 16 | TRBV7-2 | NA | CASSAQRAGGRYEQYF | TGTGCCAGCAGCGCCCAACGAGCGGGAGGAAGATACGAGCAGTACTTC
NA | TRBJ2-3 | 14 | TRBV2 | NA | CASRVFTGPDTQYF | TGTGCCAGCAGGGTTTTTACAGGGCCAGATACGCAGTATTTT